The present T cell receptor (beta chain) was sequenced within a study of blood T cell repertoires in COVID-19. Study details: Material from acute and convalescent COVID-19 was sourced from the United States, Italy and Spain. PBMCs, B-cell-depleted T cells, or T cells provided the cDNA or gDNA that made up the material.

Germline assignment: CDR1 SGHRS and CDR2 YFSETQ. The CDR3 loop spans 14 amino acids. V gave up 2 bases and J gave up 2 bases, with 9 bases separating them. As handled by the study authors: From reference gene primer amplification, estimates of nucleated cell counts were derived. Sequenced by immunoSEQ multiplex PCR; TCRdb stores in-frame clones only, minus some. From that table come the V and J calls and clone size; the DNA was used to work out D and trimming. The sample includes roughly 150,000 clones, under 85% of them seen just once. Specimen: peripheral blood. The receptor was isolated from a woman at least 80 years old with acute or convalescent COVID-19. This rearrangement joins TRBV5-1 to TRBJ2-3; D is ambiguous. The CDR3 DNA is TGCGCCAGCAGCTTAGGCGGAAACACAGATACGCAGTATTTT. Translating it yields CASSLGGNTDTQYF.